This TCR beta chain was sequenced for a study of blood T cell repertoires in COVID-19. About the research overall: COVID-19 samples collected from the United States, Italy and Spain covered acute and convalescent phases.

All recovered Cohort 3 donors got two negative PCRs, got clearance, or saw symptom resolution. With 0 bases clipped from V and 5 bases from J, the junction kept 1 base outside the gene matches. CDR1 is ENHRY, CDR2 SYGVKD, per germline. There are 14 residues in the CDR3. Original processing methods: Reference gene primer amplification gave nucleated cell count estimates. Profiled with immunoSEQ multiplex PCR; TCRdb holds only in-frame clones, not every one. V, J and clone size are those of that table, while D and trimming were read from the DNA. The sample contains hundreds of thousands of clones, 85% of which appear only once.

V and J are TRBV10-3 and TRBJ2-5; 9 bases fit TRBD2. The TCR originated in a man aged 40-49 years who had recovered from COVID-19. Sequencing input: PBMCs or T cells enriched from blood (not recorded which). This CDR3 reads CAISESSGGETQYF. Written as DNA, the CDR3 is TGTGCCATCAGTGAGTCTAGCGGGGGCGAGACCCAGTACTTC.